This T cell receptor beta chain was recovered during a study of T cells in Graves' hyperthyroidism and ophthalmopathy. This clonotype was observed many times. The J segment lost 0 bases and the V segment lost 1 base, leaving 12 bases of the junction unmatched. Germline values: CDR1 SGHAT, CDR2 FQNNGV. CDR3 size: 18 residues. TCR beta CDR3 regions were amplified from RNA. Researchers ran a first-round RT-PCR on the TCR CDR3 using the HTBI primer set. A single record per CDR3 protein comes from TCRdb applying MiXCR to the multiplex PCR reads. Found here are roughly 510,000 distinct CDR3 sequences, around 50% of them singletons; the top ten hold 44%.

The chain combines TRBV11-2 with TRBJ2-7, with 7 bases lining up with TRBD1. Sequenced input: peripheral blood or thyroid tissue (not recorded which). The clonotype originates from an adult woman with Graves' disease, either hyperthyroidism or ophthalmopathy (not recorded which). The CDR3 bases are TGTGCCAGCAGCTTAGGGGGTTACAGGGGCTCCAGCTCCTACGAGCAGTACTTC. Translating gives CASSLGGYRGSSSYEQYF.